These 16 T cell receptor beta chains were sequenced from one sample in a study of control samples from healthy donors and cancer patients. Some clones are missing from TCRdb's copy, which holds only in-frame ones; the method was immunoSEQ multiplex PCR. The sample has 100,000 to 150,000 clones; 80% to 95% are singletons. The sample taken for sequencing was blood. The source is a man between 18 and 35 years old in good health.

This rearrangement joins TRBV11-3 to TRBJ2-5, with 10 positions matching TRBD1. CDR3 length equals 15 residues. Germline V gene sequence: CDR1 SGHNT, CDR2 YENEEA. Trimming took 2 bases from V and 5 from J; bases not matched to a gene: 5. CDR3 amino acids: CASSLRQGAEETQYF. The DNA for the CDR3 is TGTGCCAGCAGCTTACGACAGGGGGCTGAGGAGACCCAGTACTTC. Combining the CDR3 with reference TRBV11-3 and TRBJ2-5 gives the whole variable domain EAGVVQSPRYKIIEKKQPVAFWCNPISGHNTLYWYLQNLGQGPELLIRYENEEAVDDSQLPKDRFSAERLKGVDSTLKIQPAELGDSAVYLCASSLRQGAEETQYFGPGTRLLVL.

The chain couples TRBV7-2 to TRBJ2-2; D perhaps matches TRBD2 (5 bases). Germline V gene data show CDR1 as SGHTA and CDR2 as FQGNSA. The CDR3 is made up of 14 amino acids. Between the trimmed V and J ends, which lost 1 base and 5 bases, there was a span of 8 bases. The CDR3 here is CASSLGTLTGELFF. CDR3 coding DNA: TGTGCCAGCAGCTTAGGGACTCTTACCGGGGAGCTGTTTTTT.

The chain employs TRBV19 and TRBJ1-3; D is unresolved. The V gene's germline CDR1 is LNHDA and CDR2 SQIVND (reference sequence). Trimming pared 5 bases from V and 0 bases from J, leaving 11 bases between. This CDR3 is 15 amino acids long. The CDR3 is CASSPDGFSGNTIYF. In nucleotides, the CDR3 is TGTGCCAGTAGTCCAGACGGATTCTCTGGAAACACCATATATTTT.

The V call is TRBV28, the J call TRBJ2-3; 8 bases fit TRBD1. Germline lookup yields CDR1 MDHEN and CDR2 SYDVKM. J was trimmed by 4 bases and V by 5 bases; bases with no gene match: 5. CDR3 length equals 14 residues. This chain's CDR3 is CASSPDRVSDTQYF. The CDR3 DNA sequence: TGTGCCAGCAGTCCGGACAGGGTTTCAGATACGCAGTATTTT.

The V and J genes are TRBV12-2 and TRBJ1-4. TRBV12-2 is given as a pseudogene. This CDR3 comprises 17 residues. The CDR3 loop is CASRLRVLEGGREKLFF. CDR3 DNA: TGTGCAAGTCGCTTAAGGGTTTTGGAGGGAGGGCGTGAAAAACTGTTTTTT.

This clone has a handful of counts. The sample carries other DNA sequences with the same CDR3. This chain links TRBV14 with TRBJ1-2; weak D call: TRBD1 (5 bases). CDR1 SGHDN and CDR2 FVKESK come from the germline V gene. V was clipped by 1 base and J by 6 bases, with 9 bases between them. This CDR3 contains 13 residues. Written as DNA, the CDR3 is TGTGCCAGCAGCCAAGCGGGGGTCCATGGCTACACCTTC. It yields the protein CASSQAGVHGYTF.

The chain carries TRBV12-3 or TRBV12-4 and TRBJ1-4; 8 bases map to TRBD1. With 10 bases clipped from V and 8 bases from J, the junction kept 9 bases outside the gene matches. The CDR3 sequence is 13 residues long. In nucleotides, the CDR3 is TGTGCCACCACCGCCGGGACAGGAGAAAAACTGTTTTTT. It yields the protein CATTAGTGEKLFF.

J is TRBJ1-1 and V is TRBV6-5, with TRBD1 matching over 9 bases. In germline, CDR1 is MNHEY, CDR2 SVGAGI. CDR3 length equals 14 residues. Unmatched junction bases numbered 4, after V lost 4 bases and J lost 4 bases. CDR3 coding DNA: TGTGCCAGCAGTTTACAGGGGGCGTTCACTGAAGCTTTCTTT. Its translation: CASSLQGAFTEAFF.

This CDR3 reads CASSLGGPLDEQYF. The CDR3 region has the DNA TGTGCCAGCAGCTTAGGGGGGCCCCTGGACGAGCAGTACTTC. The V gene is TRBV7-9, the J gene TRBJ2-7; tentatively, D is TRBD1 (6 bases). There are 14 residues in the CDR3. Trimming removed 1 base from V and 5 bases from J, with 12 bases in between. Germline CDR1 SEHNR, CDR2 FQNEAQ (reference sequence).

DNA for the CDR3: TGTGCCAGCGGGGGCCCCCTGAGGGGAGCTTTCTTT. This codes for CASGGPLRGAFF. This chain connects TRBV27 to TRBJ1-1, with D maybe TRBD1 (6 bases). The CDR3 is 12 residues long. Trimming cost V 8 bases and J 10 bases, with 17 bases left between them. The germline gives CDR1 MNHEY, CDR2 SMNVEV (reference sequence).

V gene TRBV7-9 combines with J gene TRBJ1-4; D might be TRBD1 (5 bases). The V and J ends lost 1 base and 2 bases respectively, with 17 bases between them. The CDR3 consists of 18 residues. Looked up from germline, CDR1 is SEHNR and CDR2 is FQNEAQ (reference sequence). The CDR3 loop reads CASSLDIWGVRTNEKLFF. The CDR3 DNA follows: TGTGCCAGCAGCTTAGACATATGGGGGGTGCGGACTAATGAAAAACTGTTTTTT. The full variable domain, with the rest looked up from reference TRBV7-9 and TRBJ1-4, is DTGVSQNPRHKITKRGQNVTFRCDPISEHNRLYWYRQTLGQGPEFLTYFQNEAQLEKSRLLSDRFSAERPKGSFSTLEIQRTEQGDSAMYLCASSLDIWGVRTNEKLFFGSGTQLSVL.

The CDR3 reads CASSPLERVTDTQYF. The CDR3 DNA reads as TGTGCCAGCAGCCCCTTGGAGCGGGTGACAGATACGCAGTATTTT. The J gene is TRBJ2-3, the V gene TRBV9, with D possibly TRBD2 on 6 matching bases. From germline, CDR1 is SGDLS and CDR2 YYNGEE. V was shortened by 4 bases and J by 3 bases, with 15 bases between the two germline ends. The CDR3 extends over 15 amino acids.

The J gene is TRBJ1-1, the V gene TRBV5-4; TRBD1 agrees at 9 bases. The CDR3 consists of 16 residues. Germline trimming cut 0 bases from V and 5 bases from J; bases unmatched to any gene: 8. The V gene's germline CDR1 is SGHNT and CDR2 YYREEE (reference sequence). The CDR3 protein is CASSLDNRGRWTEAFF. CDR3 bases: TGTGCCAGCAGCTTGGATAACAGGGGGCGCTGGACTGAAGCTTTCTTT.

The genes are TRBV9 and TRBJ1-5; no clear D. Trimming pared 0 bases from V and 4 bases from J, leaving 11 bases between. Germline CDR1 is SGDLS and CDR2 is YYNGEE. The CDR3 consists of 15 residues. For the CDR3, the DNA is TGTGCCAGCAGCGTAGCGGGAGGGATTAATCAGCCCCAGCATTTT. Translation: CASSVAGGINQPQHF.

The chain uses TRBV3-1 (or the pseudogene TRBV3-2) and TRBJ2-1, with 8 bases that match TRBD2. CDR3 size: 14 residues. Looked up from germline, CDR1 is LGHDT and CDR2 is YNNKEL (reference sequence). J gave up 5 bases and V 0 bases, and 0 bases lay outside the gene matches. The CDR3 reads CASSQELADNEQFF. CDR3 DNA sequence: TGTGCCAGCAGCCAAGAACTAGCGGACAATGAGCAGTTCTTC.

This chain connects TRBV11-3 to TRBJ2-7; 8 positions agree with TRBD2. Trimming at V came to 3 bases and at J to 3 bases, leaving 7 bases not matched to a gene. CDR3 length: 15 residues. Germline V gene sequence: CDR1 SGHNT, CDR2 YENEEA. The CDR3 nucleotides are TGTGCCAGCAGCTTGGGGCTAGCGGGCCTCTACGAGCAGTACTTC. Protein sequence: CASSLGLAGLYEQYF.